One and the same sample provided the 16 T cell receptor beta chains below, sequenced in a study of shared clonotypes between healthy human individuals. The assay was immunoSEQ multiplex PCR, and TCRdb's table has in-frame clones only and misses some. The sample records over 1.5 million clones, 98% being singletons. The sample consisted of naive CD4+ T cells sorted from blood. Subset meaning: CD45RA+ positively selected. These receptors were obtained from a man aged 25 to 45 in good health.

CDR3 bases: TGTGCCAGCTCACGCGAAATCGGGGACCCCGGGAGGGCCGATTCCCCTAATGAGCAGTTCTTC. Translation gives CASSREIGDPGRADSPNEQFF. V usage is TRBV18 and J usage is TRBJ2-1; 8 positions agree with TRBD2. This CDR3 region has 21 residues. V dropped 4 bases and J dropped 7; count of bases not matched to a gene: 27. Germline V gene data show CDR1 as KGHSH and CDR2 as LQKENI.

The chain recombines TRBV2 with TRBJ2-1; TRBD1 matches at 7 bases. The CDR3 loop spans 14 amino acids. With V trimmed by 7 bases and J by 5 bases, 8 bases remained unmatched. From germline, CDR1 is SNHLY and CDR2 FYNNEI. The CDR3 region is CASNIRQGDNEQFF. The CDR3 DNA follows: TGTGCCAGCAATATCCGCCAGGGGGACAATGAGCAGTTCTTC.

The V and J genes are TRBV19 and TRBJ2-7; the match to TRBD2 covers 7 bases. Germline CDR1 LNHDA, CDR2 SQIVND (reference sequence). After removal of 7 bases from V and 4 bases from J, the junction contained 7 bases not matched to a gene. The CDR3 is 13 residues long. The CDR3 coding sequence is TGTGCCAGTAACCCCGGGAGGTCTTACGAGCAGTACTTC. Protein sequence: CASNPGRSYEQYF. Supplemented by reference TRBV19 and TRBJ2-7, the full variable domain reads DGGITQSPKYLFRKEGQNVTLSCEQNLNHDAMYWYRQDPGQGLRLIYYSQIVNDFQKGDIAEGYSVSREKKESFPLTVTSAQKNPTAFYLCASNPGRSYEQYFGPGTRLTVT.

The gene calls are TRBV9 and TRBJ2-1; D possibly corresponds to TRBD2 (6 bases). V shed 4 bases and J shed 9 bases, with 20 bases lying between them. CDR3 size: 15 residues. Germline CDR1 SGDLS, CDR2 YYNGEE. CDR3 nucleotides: TGTGCCAGCAGCCCCCGGACCCGGAGGGACGGTGAGCAGTTCTTC. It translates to CASSPRTRRDGEQFF.

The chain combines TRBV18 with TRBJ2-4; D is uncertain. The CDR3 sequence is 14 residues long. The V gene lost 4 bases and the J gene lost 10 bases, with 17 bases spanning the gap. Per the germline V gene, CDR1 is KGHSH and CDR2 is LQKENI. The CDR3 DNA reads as TGTGCCAGCTCACTAGCCCGGTCAGACTCTATTCAGTACTTC. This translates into CASSLARSDSIQYF. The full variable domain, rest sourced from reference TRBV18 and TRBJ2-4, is NAGVMQNPRHLVRRRGQEARLRCSPMKGHSHVYWYRQLPEEGLKFMVYLQKENIIDESGMPKERFSAEFPKEGPSILRIQQVVRGDSAAYFCASSLARSDSIQYFGAGTRLSVL.

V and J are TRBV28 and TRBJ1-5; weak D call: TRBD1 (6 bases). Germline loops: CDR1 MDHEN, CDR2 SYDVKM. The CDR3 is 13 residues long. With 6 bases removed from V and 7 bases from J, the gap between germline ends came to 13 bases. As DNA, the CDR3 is TGTGCCAGCAGGCCACAGGGAGGCCAGCCCCAGCATTTT. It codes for CASRPQGGQPQHF.

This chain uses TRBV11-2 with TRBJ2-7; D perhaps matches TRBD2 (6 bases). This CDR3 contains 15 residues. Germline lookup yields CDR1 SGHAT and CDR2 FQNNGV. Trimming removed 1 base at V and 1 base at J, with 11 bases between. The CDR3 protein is CASSLVGSLSYEQYF. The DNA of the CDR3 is TGTGCCAGCAGCTTAGTCGGGAGTTTATCCTACGAGCAGTACTTC.

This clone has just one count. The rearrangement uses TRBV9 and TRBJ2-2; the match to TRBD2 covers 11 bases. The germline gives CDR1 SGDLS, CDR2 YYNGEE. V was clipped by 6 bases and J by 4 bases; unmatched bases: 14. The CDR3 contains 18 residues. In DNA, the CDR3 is TGTGCCAGCACCAGGGTAGCGGGAGGGTACCCAGTCACCGGGGAGCTGTTTTTT. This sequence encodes CASTRVAGGYPVTGELFF.

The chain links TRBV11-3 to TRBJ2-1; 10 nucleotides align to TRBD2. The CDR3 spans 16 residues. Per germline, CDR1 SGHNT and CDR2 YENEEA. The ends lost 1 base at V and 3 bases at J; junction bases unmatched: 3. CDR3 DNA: TGTGCCAGCAGCTTAGGTCGACTAGCGGGCTACAATGAGCAGTTCTTC. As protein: CASSLGRLAGYNEQFF.

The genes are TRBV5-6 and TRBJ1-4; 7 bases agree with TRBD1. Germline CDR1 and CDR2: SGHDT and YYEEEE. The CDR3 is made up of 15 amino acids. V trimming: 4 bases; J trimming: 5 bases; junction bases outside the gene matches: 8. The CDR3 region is CASSRRGRGNEKLFF. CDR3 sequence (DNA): TGTGCCAGCAGCAGAAGGGGGCGAGGAAATGAAAAACTGTTTTTT.

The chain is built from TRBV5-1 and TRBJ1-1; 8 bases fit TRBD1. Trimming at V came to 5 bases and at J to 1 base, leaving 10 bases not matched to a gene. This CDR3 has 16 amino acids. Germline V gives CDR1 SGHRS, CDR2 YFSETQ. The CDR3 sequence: CASSSPGTGRNTEAFF. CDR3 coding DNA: TGCGCCAGCAGTTCACCCGGGACAGGAAGGAACACTGAAGCTTTCTTT.

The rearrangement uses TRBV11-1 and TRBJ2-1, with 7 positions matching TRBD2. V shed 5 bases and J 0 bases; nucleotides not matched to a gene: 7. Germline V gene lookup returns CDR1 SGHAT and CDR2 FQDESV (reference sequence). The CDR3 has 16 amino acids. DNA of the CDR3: TGTGCCAGCAGCCCCCGAACTAGCGTCTCCTACAATGAGCAGTTCTTC. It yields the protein CASSPRTSVSYNEQFF.

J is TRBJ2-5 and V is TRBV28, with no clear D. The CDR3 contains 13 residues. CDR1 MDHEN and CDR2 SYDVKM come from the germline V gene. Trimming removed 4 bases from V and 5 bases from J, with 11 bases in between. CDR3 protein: CASSSGTTETQYF. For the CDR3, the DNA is TGTGCCAGCAGTTCAGGCACGACGGAGACCCAGTACTTC.

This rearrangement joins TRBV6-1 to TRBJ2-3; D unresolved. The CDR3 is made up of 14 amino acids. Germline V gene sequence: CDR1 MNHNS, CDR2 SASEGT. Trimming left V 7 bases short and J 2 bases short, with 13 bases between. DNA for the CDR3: TGTGCCAGCACGGCCACAAGCGACACAGATACGCAGTATTTT. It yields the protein CASTATSDTDTQYF.

This CDR3 is CASGPQGQVGYEQYF. The CDR3 bases are TGTGCCAGTGGACCCCAGGGACAGGTGGGCTACGAGCAGTACTTC. V is TRBV2 and J is TRBJ2-7; 8 bases match TRBD1. Germline V CDR1 and CDR2: SNHLY, FYNNEI. CDR3 length: 15 residues. J was trimmed by 3 bases and V by 9 bases; bases with no gene match: 13.

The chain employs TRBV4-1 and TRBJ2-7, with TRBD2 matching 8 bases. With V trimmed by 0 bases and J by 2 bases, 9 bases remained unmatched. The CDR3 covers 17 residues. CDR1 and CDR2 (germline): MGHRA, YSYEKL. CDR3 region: CASSQDLAGGQAYEQYF. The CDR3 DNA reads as TGCGCCAGCAGCCAAGATTTGGCGGGAGGCCAGGCCTACGAGCAGTACTTC.